Sequencing of this TCR beta chain was carried out in a study of neoadjuvant anti-PD-1 for oral cavity cancer. At the level of the study: Before surgery, most patients got three to four biweekly 3 mg/kg nivolumab doses.

To note about this clone: Antigen: not known.

Study-level findings and limits: Greater tumor shrinkage accompanied bigger post-treatment sizes of preexisting clones. Higher pretreatment Treg/Th17 ratios tracked higher pretreatment blood clonality.

Unmatched junction bases numbered 10, after V lost 1 base and J lost 7 bases. This CDR3 has 15 amino acids. Germline V CDR1 and CDR2: SGDLS, YYNGEE. Two replicates per tumor sample, mostly from roughly 4.9 ug of genomic DNA. Profiling relied on immunoSEQ multiplex PCR, and the TCRdb table lists in-frame clones only, not all of them. The sample has roughly 36,000 clones; roughly 35% are singletons. Time point meaning: after neoadjuvant nivolumab, at surgical resection. The source material was tumor tissue, sampled after nivolumab (anti-PD-1) treatment. This receptor was identified in a person aged 40-85 years with oral cavity squamous cell carcinoma. The chain combines TRBV9 with TRBJ2-7; the match to TRBD2 covers 8 bases. The CDR3, as DNA: TGTGCCAGCAGCGTATCGGCAGCGGGAGTCAGAGAGCAGTACTTC. It encodes CASSVSAAGVREQYF.